This T cell receptor (beta chain) comes out of a study of T-cell reconstitution after alpha-beta-depleted transplantation in children. Unique molecular identifiers were used in preparing the TCRbeta library. TCRdb processed the PCR reads anew with MiXCR; each CDR3 protein has one entry. The sample lists approximately 400,000 distinct CDR3 sequences, approximately 10% occurring once. CDR3 size: 17 residues. Germline CDR1 and CDR2: ENHRY and SYGVKD. With V trimmed by 4 bases and J by 0 bases, 5 bases remained unmatched. In its sample, this clonotype was seen a few times. The sequence was collected from a human donor who donated a stem cell graft to a child with acute myeloid leukemia. Sequenced material: PBMCs from the stem cell graft donor, taken from the stem cell graft. The J gene is TRBJ2-6, the V gene TRBV10-3, with TRBD2 matching 8 bases. CDR3 amino acids: CAISAPSGGSGANVLTF. CDR3 DNA: TGTGCCATCAGTGCCCCCAGCGGGGGCTCTGGGGCCAACGTCCTGACTTTC.